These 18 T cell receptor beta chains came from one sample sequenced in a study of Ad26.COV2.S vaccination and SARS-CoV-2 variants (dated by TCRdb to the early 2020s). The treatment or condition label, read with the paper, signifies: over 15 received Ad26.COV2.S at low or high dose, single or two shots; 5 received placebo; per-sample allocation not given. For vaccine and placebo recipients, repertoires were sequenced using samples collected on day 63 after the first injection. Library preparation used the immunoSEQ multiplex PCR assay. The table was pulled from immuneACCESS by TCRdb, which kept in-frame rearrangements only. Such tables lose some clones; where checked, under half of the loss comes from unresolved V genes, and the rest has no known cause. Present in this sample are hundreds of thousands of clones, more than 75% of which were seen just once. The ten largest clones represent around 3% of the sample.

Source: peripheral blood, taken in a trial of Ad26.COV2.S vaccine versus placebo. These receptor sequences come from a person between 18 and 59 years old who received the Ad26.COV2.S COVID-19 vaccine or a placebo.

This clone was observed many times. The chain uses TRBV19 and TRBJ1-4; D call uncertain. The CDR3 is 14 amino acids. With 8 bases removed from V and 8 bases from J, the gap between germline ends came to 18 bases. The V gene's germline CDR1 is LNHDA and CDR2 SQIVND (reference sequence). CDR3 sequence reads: CASRDRWPEEKLFF. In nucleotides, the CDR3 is TGTGCCAGTCGCGATCGTTGGCCGGAGGAAAAACTGTTTTTT.

CDR3 nucleotides: TGTGCCATCAGTCCTGAGGGCCAAGAGACCCAGTACTTC. It is translated as CAISPEGQETQYF. This chain connects TRBV10-3 to TRBJ2-5, with D maybe TRBD2 (5 bases). Trimming removed 5 bases at V and 1 base at J, with 8 bases between. CDR3 length: 13 amino acids. Germline V CDR1 and CDR2: ENHRY, SYGVKD.

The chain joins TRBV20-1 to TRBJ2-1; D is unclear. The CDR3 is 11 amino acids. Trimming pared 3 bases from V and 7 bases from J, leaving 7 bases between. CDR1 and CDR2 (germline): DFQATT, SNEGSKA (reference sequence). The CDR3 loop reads CSARSRNEQFF. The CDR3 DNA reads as TGCAGTGCTAGGTCTAGGAATGAGCAGTTCTTC.

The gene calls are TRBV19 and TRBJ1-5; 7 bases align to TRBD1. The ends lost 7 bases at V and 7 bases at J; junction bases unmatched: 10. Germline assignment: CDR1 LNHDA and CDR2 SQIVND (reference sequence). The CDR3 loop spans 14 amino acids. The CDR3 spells CASISTGYTQPQHF. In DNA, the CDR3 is TGTGCCAGTATCTCGACAGGGTATACCCAGCCCCAGCATTTT.

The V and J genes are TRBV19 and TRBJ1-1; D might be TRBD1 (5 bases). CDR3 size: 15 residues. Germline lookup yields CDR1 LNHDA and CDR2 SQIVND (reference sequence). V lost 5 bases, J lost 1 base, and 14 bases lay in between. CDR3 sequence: CASSLQGVRNTEAFF. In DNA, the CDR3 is TGTGCCAGTAGTCTGCAGGGTGTAAGGAACACTGAAGCTTTCTTT.

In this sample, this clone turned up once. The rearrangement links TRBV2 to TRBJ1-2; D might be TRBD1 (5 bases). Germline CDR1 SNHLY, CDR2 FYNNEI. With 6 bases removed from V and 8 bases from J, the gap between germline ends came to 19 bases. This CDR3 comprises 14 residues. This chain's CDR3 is CASRQIQGSGGYTF. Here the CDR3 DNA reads TGTGCCAGCAGACAAATTCAGGGTTCTGGGGGCTACACCTTC.

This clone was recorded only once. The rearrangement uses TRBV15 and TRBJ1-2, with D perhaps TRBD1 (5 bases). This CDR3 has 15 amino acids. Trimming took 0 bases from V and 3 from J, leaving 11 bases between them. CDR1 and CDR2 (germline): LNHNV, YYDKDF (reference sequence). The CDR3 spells CATSRDGRGDYGYTF. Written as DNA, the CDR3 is TGTGCCACCAGCAGAGACGGTCGGGGGGACTATGGCTACACCTTC.

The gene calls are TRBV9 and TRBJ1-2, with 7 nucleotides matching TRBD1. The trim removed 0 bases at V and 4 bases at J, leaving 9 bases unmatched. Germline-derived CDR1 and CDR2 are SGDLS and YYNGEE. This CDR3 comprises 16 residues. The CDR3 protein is CASSVATGVPLYGYTF. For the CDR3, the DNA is TGTGCCAGCAGCGTAGCTACAGGGGTCCCTCTCTATGGCTACACCTTC.

The CDR3 region is CASSLRGNTEAFF. The CDR3 DNA sequence: TGTGCCAGCAGCCTCAGGGGGAACACTGAAGCTTTCTTT. The chain combines TRBV7-2 with TRBJ1-1, with D possibly TRBD1 on 6 matching bases. V lost 5 bases, J lost 1 base, and 8 bases lay in between. In germline, CDR1 is SGHTA, CDR2 FQGNSA. The CDR3 is made up of 13 amino acids. The full variable domain, its missing parts supplied by reference TRBV7-2 and TRBJ1-1, is GAGVSQSPSNKVTEKGKDVELRCDPISGHTALYWYRQSLGQGLEFLIYFQGNSAPDKSGLPSDRFSAERTGGSVSTLTIQRTQQEDSAVYLCASSLRGNTEAFFGQGTRLTVV.

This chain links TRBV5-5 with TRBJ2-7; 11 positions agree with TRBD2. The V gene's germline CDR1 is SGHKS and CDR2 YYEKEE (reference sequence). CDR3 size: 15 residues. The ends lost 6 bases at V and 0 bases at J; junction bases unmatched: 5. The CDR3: CASNAGTSGSYEQYF. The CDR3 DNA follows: TGTGCCAGCAACGCCGGGACTAGCGGCTCCTACGAGCAGTACTTC.

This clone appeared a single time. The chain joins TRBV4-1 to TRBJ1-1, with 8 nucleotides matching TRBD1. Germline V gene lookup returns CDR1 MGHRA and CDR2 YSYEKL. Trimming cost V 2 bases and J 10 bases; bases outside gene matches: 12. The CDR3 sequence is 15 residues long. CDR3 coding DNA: TGCGCCAGCAGCCAACCTGGACAGGGATCAGATGGAGCTTTCTTT. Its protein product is CASSQPGQGSDGAFF.

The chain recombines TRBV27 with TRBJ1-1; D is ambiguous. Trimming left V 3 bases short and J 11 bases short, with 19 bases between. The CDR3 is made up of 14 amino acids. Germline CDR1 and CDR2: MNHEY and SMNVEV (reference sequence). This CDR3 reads CASSFVGEENRAFF. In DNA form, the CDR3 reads TGTGCCAGCAGTTTCGTTGGGGAGGAGAATAGGGCTTTCTTT.

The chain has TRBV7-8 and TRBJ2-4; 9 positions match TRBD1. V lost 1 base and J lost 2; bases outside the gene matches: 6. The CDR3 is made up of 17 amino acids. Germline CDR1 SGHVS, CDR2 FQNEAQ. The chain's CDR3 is CASSLVYRGLTKNIQYF. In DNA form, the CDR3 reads TGTGCCAGCAGCTTAGTGTACAGGGGGCTAACCAAAAACATTCAGTACTTC. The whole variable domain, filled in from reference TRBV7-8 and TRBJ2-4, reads GAGVSQSPRYKVAKRGQDVALRCDPISGHVSLFWYQQALGQGPEFLTYFQNEAQLDKSGLPSDRFFAERPEGSVSTLKIQRTQQEDSAVYLCASSLVYRGLTKNIQYFGAGTRLSVL.

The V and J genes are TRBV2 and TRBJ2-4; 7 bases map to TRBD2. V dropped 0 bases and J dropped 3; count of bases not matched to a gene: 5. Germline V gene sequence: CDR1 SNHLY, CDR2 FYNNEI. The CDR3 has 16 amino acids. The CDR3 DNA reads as TGTGCCAGCAGTGAAGCGCGTCCGGGGGGCAAAAACATTCAGTACTTC. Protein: CASSEARPGGKNIQYF.

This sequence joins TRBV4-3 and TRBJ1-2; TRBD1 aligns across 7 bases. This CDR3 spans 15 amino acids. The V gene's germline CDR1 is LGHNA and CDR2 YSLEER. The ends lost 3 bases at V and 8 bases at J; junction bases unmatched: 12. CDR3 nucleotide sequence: TGCGCCAGCAGCCAGGCGCGACAGGGAGTCGTGGGCTACACCTTC. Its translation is CASSQARQGVVGYTF.

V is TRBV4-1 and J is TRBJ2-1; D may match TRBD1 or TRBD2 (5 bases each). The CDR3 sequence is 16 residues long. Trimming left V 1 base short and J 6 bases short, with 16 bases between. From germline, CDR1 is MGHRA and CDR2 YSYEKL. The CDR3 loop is CASSQGPGRYTNEQFF. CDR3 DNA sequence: TGCGCCAGCAGCCAAGGCCCAGGGAGATACACCAATGAGCAGTTCTTC.

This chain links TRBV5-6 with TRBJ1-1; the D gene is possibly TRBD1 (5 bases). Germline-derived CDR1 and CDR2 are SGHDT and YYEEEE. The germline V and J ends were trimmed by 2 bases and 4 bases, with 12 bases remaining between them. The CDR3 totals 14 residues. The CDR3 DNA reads TGTGCCAGCAGCTTATTGGGTGGGGGCACTGAAGCTTTCTTT. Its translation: CASSLLGGGTEAFF.

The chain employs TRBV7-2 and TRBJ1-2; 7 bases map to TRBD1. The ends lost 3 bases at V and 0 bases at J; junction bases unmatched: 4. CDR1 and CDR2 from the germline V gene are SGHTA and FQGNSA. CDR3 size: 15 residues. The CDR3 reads CASSFRDRANYGYTF. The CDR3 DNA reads TGTGCCAGCAGCTTCCGGGACAGAGCTAACTATGGCTACACCTTC. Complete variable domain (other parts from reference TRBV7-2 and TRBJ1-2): GAGVSQSPSNKVTEKGKDVELRCDPISGHTALYWYRQSLGQGLEFLIYFQGNSAPDKSGLPSDRFSAERTGGSVSTLTIQRTQQEDSAVYLCASSFRDRANYGYTFGSGTRLTVV.